These T cell receptor beta chains were read from a single sample in a study of blood T cell repertoires in COVID-19. The assay was immunoSEQ multiplex PCR, and TCRdb's table has in-frame clones only and misses some. Counted here are fewer than 200,000 clones, about 89% occurring once; the ten biggest clones make up around 1.9%. The sample comprised peripheral blood. The receptors here all came from a man between 18 and 29 years old who had recovered from COVID-19. The CDR3 runs from the conserved cysteine through the conserved F or W. Fields, in order: CDR3 protein, CDR3 DNA, J gene, D gene, V gene, clone size. D genes are given only for firm matches. Clone size is shown for a subset of rows, as once, few, many or a class of expanded clone.

CASSFGQGVYEQYF	TGTGCCAGCAGTTTCGGACAGGGAGTCTACGAGCAGTACTTC	TRBJ2-7	TRBD1	TRBV27	once
CASSLGGRGSYNEQFF	TGTGCCAGCAGCTTAGGTGGGCGGGGCTCCTACAATGAGCAGTTCTTC	TRBJ2-1	NA	TRBV7-2	NA
CASSTQATAKFF	TGTGCCAGTAGTACCCAGGCGACAGCCAAGTTCTTC	TRBJ2-1	NA	TRBV19	NA
CATSRDLGQDEQYF	TGTGCCACCAGCAGAGATCTTGGGCAAGACGAGCAGTACTTC	TRBJ2-7	NA	TRBV15	NA
CASSLDNGRGLHGYTF	TGCGCCAGCAGCCTGGACAACGGCAGGGGGCTTCATGGCTACACCTTC	TRBJ1-2	TRBD1	TRBV4-1	NA
CASSLGFPEQFF	TGTGCCAGCAGCCTGGGCTTCCCGGAGCAGTTCTTC	TRBJ2-1	NA	TRBV12-3/TRBV12-4	once
CASSVGSGVVSYEQYF	TGTGCCAGCAGCGTAGGGAGCGGGGTCGTCTCCTACGAGCAGTACTTC	TRBJ2-7	TRBD2	TRBV9	NA
CAISEFQGADNEQFF	TGTGCCATCAGTGAGTTTCAGGGGGCAGACAATGAGCAGTTCTTC	TRBJ2-1	TRBD1	TRBV10-3	NA
CASSLIAPTQETQYF	TGTGCCAGCAGTTTAATAGCGCCCACCCAAGAGACCCAGTACTTC	TRBJ2-5	NA	TRBV28	NA
CASSLWSTGSTEAFF	TGTGCCAGCAGCTTATGGTCCACCGGGAGCACTGAAGCTTTCTTT	TRBJ1-1	NA	TRBV7-2	few
CASSPLGQGYSMNTEAFF	TGCGCCAGCAGTCCACTGGGACAGGGCTATTCGATGAACACTGAAGCTTTCTTT	TRBJ1-1	TRBD1	TRBV5-1	NA
CASSLTGPGRMALHF	TGTGCCAGCAGCTTAACGGGACCCGGGAGGATGGCCCTCCACTTT	TRBJ1-6	NA	TRBV27	NA
CASSLDRAYEQYF	TGCGCCAGCAGCTTGGACAGAGCCTACGAGCAGTACTTC	TRBJ2-7	NA	TRBV5-1	NA
CASSLGGRVGNQPQHF	TGTGCCAGCAGCCTGGGAGGCAGGGTAGGCAATCAGCCCCAGCATTTT	TRBJ1-5	NA	TRBV5-6	few
CASGLLVGGGGELFF	TGTGCTAGTGGTTTGCTTGTGGGGGGAGGCGGGGAGCTGTTTTTT	TRBJ2-2	NA	TRBV12-5	NA
CASSRQGAYEQYF	TGTGCCAGTAGTCGACAGGGGGCCTACGAGCAGTACTTC	TRBJ2-7	TRBD1	TRBV19	NA
CASSQGGVNEQYF	TGTGCCAGCAGCCAAGGGGGAGTCAACGAGCAGTACTTC	TRBJ2-7	NA	TRBV3-1/TRBV3-2	NA
CASSFRSPGIDEQFF	TGTGCCAGCAGTTTCCGGTCCCCGGGGATCGATGAGCAGTTCTTC	TRBJ2-1	NA	TRBV6-2/TRBV6-3	NA
CASSMNGYQPQHF	TGTGCCAGTAGTATGAACGGGTATCAGCCCCAGCATTTT	TRBJ1-5	NA	TRBV19	few
CASSGNNLGTAKNTQYF	TGTGCCAGCAGCGGTAATAATCTAGGGACAGCAAAGAATACGCAGTATTTT	TRBJ2-3	TRBD1	TRBV7-2	NA
CASSEIAGGTYEQYF	TGTGCCAGCAGTGAAATAGCGGGAGGTACCTACGAGCAGTACTTC	TRBJ2-7	TRBD2	TRBV6-1	NA
CASRDTVVWGYTF	TGTGCCAGCAGGGACACCGTGGTATGGGGCTACACCTTC	TRBJ1-2	NA	TRBV6-5	NA
CASSVAPTGGPHEQFF	TGTGCCAGCAGCGTAGCCCCAACGGGAGGGCCCCATGAGCAGTTCTTC	TRBJ2-1	TRBD2	TRBV9	NA
CASGQGLSPLHF	TGTGCCTCAGGACAGGGCCTGTCGCCCCTCCACTTT	TRBJ1-6	TRBD1	TRBV30	NA
CASSGAKRFSTDTQYF	TGTGCCAGCAGTGGGGCGAAGCGGTTTAGCACAGATACGCAGTATTTT	TRBJ2-3	NA	TRBV6-1	NA
CATSDGTGTEQYF	TGTGCCACCAGTGACGGGACAGGGACCGAGCAGTACTTC	TRBJ2-7	TRBD1	TRBV24-1	NA
CASSPREIMYNEQFF	TGTGCCAGCTCGCCTAGGGAGATCATGTACAATGAGCAGTTCTTC	TRBJ2-1	NA	TRBV18	NA
CASSFPRPSGSGQFF	TGTGCCAGCAGCTTCCCCCGACCTAGCGGGAGCGGGCAGTTCTTC	TRBJ2-1	TRBD2	TRBV7-2	NA
CASSLRGVGTDTQYF	TGTGCCAGCAGTTTACGGGGGGTGGGCACAGATACGCAGTATTTT	TRBJ2-3	TRBD2	TRBV27	NA
CASSHTRELTYEQYF	TGTGCCAGCAGCCATACCAGGGAACTCACCTACGAGCAGTACTTC	TRBJ2-7	NA	TRBV13	NA
CASPCAGDVAQHF	TGTGCCAGCCCCTGTGCAGGGGACGTGGCCCAGCATTTT	TRBJ1-5	NA	TRBV25-1	NA
CASSGMEGGQPQHF	TGTGCCAGCAGCGGCATGGAGGGAGGCCAGCCCCAGCATTTT	TRBJ1-5	NA	TRBV7-9	NA
CASSPGQSSYNEQFF	TGTGCCAGCAGCCCGGGACAAAGCTCCTACAATGAGCAGTTCTTC	TRBJ2-1	NA	TRBV5-4	NA
CASSPGVLRTDTQYF	TGTGCCAGCAGCCCCGGAGTGTTGAGGACAGATACGCAGTATTTT	TRBJ2-3	NA	TRBV9	NA
CASSVAGEGANTGELFF	TGTGCCAGCAGTGTAGCGGGAGAGGGTGCAAACACCGGGGAGCTGTTTTTT	TRBJ2-2	TRBD2	TRBV6-1	NA
CASSPSGRAEAFF	TGTGCCAGCTCACCGTCCGGGAGGGCTGAAGCTTTCTTT	TRBJ1-1	NA	TRBV18	NA
CASSPRGRAQYF	TGTGCCAGCAGCCCTAGGGGGCGCGCGCAGTACTTC	TRBJ2-7	TRBD1	TRBV7-2	NA
CATSIDRGFSPLHF	TGTGCCACCAGCATTGACAGGGGATTTTCACCCCTCCACTTT	TRBJ1-6	TRBD1	TRBV15	NA
CASRTGQPGSYEQYF	TGTGCCAGCAGGACCGGACAGCCGGGCTCCTACGAGCAGTACTTC	TRBJ2-7	NA	TRBV7-2	NA
CASSYVGLAGPGELFF	TGTGCCAGCAGTTACGTAGGACTAGCGGGACCCGGGGAGCTGTTTTTT	TRBJ2-2	TRBD2	TRBV6-5	once
CASSFSGDTEAFF	TGTGCCAGCAGCTTCTCAGGGGACACTGAAGCTTTCTTT	TRBJ1-1	NA	TRBV7-2	NA
CASSPPEKYEQYF	TGTGCCAGCTCACCACCGGAGAAATACGAGCAGTACTTC	TRBJ2-7	NA	TRBV18	NA
CASSSGHPETQYF	TGCGCCAGCAGCTCGGGACATCCGGAGACCCAGTACTTC	TRBJ2-5	NA	TRBV5-1	once
CASRWTGLNTEAFF	TGTGCCAGCAGGTGGACAGGACTGAACACTGAAGCTTTCTTT	TRBJ1-1	TRBD1	TRBV2	NA
CASSPTSGSYNEQFF	TGTGCCAGCAGCCCGACTAGCGGGAGTTACAATGAGCAGTTCTTC	TRBJ2-1	TRBD2	TRBV9	NA
CASSDTYPYEQYF	TGTGCCAGCAGTGACACTTACCCCTACGAGCAGTACTTC	TRBJ2-7	NA	TRBV6-1	NA
CATSDSVGPGMDTEAFF	TGTGCCACCAGTGATTCTGTCGGCCCAGGGATGGACACTGAAGCTTTCTTT	TRBJ1-1	NA	TRBV24-1	NA
CASSPNSYSGNTIYF	TGTGCCAGCTCACCAAACAGCTACTCTGGAAACACCATATATTTT	TRBJ1-3	NA	TRBV18	NA
CSVAGPTYNEQFF	TGCAGCGTTGCAGGGCCTACCTACAATGAGCAGTTCTTC	TRBJ2-1	NA	TRBV29-1	NA
CASSVGGGLAIADTQYF	TGTGCCAGCAGCGTAGGGGGGGGACTAGCCATAGCAGATACGCAGTATTTT	TRBJ2-3	TRBD2	TRBV9	NA
CASSQASGSRYEQFF	TGTGCCAGCAGCCAAGCTAGCGGGAGTAGGTATGAGCAGTTCTTC	TRBJ2-1	TRBD2	TRBV14	few
CSVEDPRGQMVYGYTF	TGCAGCGTTGAAGACCCCCGGGGACAGATGGTCTATGGCTACACCTTC	TRBJ1-2	TRBD1	TRBV29-1	NA
CASSLNSGSIETQYF	TGTGCCAGCAGCTTGAATAGCGGGAGCATTGAGACCCAGTACTTC	TRBJ2-5	TRBD2	TRBV11-2	NA
CASSLGGQTTDTQYF	TGTGCCAGCAGCTTAGGGGGACAGACCACAGATACGCAGTATTTT	TRBJ2-3	TRBD1	TRBV7-3	NA
CASSLGGLTGNEQFF	TGTGCCAGCAGCTTAGGGGGGCTGACCGGCAATGAGCAGTTCTTC	TRBJ2-1	NA	TRBV7-2	NA
CASGPGIRYTEAFF	TGTGCCAGCGGACCAGGGATTCGGTACACTGAAGCTTTCTTT	TRBJ1-1	NA	TRBV27	NA
CASSQDLGGRGVGEQYF	TGCGCCAGCAGCCAAGACCTAGGTGGACGGGGGGTCGGCGAGCAGTACTTC	TRBJ2-7	TRBD2	TRBV4-3	many
CASSQDSLAGADTQYF	TGCGCCAGCAGCCAAGATAGTCTAGCGGGTGCAGATACGCAGTATTTT	TRBJ2-3	TRBD2	TRBV4-3	NA
CASSFRDNQPQHF	TGTGCCAGCAGCTTCCGGGACAATCAGCCCCAGCATTTT	TRBJ1-5	NA	TRBV5-7	NA
CASSYQGTGELFF	TGTGCCAGCAGTTACCAGGGCACCGGGGAGCTGTTTTTT	TRBJ2-2	NA	TRBV2	NA